This TCR beta chain was recorded in a study of T cell responses to AZD1222 COVID-19 vaccine. V was clipped by 5 bases and J by 0 bases; unmatched bases: 4. The CDR3 has 15 amino acids. Germline V gives CDR1 MNHEY, CDR2 SVGAGI. Assay: immunoSEQ multiplex PCR; the TCRdb copy retains only in-frame clones and omits some. Of approximately 160,000 clones listed, 85% to 95% are singletons. This sequence joins TRBV6-5 and TRBJ1-1; 9 nucleotides match TRBD1. Sequencing used peripheral blood, obtained on day 0 of AZD1222 vaccination. This receptor was identified in an adult in good health. This CDR3 reads CASSTGTGLNTEAFF. CDR3 in DNA: TGTGCCAGCAGTACCGGGACAGGGCTGAACACTGAAGCTTTCTTT.